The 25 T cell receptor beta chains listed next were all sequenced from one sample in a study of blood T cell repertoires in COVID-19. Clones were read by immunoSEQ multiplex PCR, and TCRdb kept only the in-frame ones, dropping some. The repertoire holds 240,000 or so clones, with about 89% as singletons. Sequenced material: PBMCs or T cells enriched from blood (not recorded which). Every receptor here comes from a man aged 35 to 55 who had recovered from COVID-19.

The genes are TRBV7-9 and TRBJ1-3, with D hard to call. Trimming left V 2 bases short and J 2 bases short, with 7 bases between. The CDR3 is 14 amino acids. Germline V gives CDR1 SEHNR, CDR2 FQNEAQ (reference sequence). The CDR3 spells CASSLRGTGNTIYF. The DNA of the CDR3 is TGTGCCAGCAGCTTACGGGGTACTGGAAACACCATATATTTT.

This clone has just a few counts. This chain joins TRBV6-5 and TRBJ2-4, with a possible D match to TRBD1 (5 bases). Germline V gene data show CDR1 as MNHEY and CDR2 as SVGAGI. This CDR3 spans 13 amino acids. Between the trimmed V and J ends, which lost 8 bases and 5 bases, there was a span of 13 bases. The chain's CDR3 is CASEVAGQNIQYF. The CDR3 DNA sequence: TGTGCCAGCGAGGTTGCAGGGCAAAACATTCAGTACTTC.

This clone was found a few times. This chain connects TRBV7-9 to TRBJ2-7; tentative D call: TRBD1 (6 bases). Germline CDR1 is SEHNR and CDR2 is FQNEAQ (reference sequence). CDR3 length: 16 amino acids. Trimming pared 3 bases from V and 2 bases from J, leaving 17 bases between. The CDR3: CASSFRGGGQTYEQYF. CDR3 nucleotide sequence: TGTGCCAGCAGCTTCCGAGGAGGCGGACAGACCTACGAGCAGTACTTC.

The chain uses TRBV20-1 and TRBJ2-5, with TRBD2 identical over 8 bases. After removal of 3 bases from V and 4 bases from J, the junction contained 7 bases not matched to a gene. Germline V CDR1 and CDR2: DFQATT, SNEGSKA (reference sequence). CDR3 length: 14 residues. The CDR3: CSASLGGRIETQYF. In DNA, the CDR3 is TGCAGTGCTAGTTTGGGCGGGAGGATAGAGACCCAGTACTTC.

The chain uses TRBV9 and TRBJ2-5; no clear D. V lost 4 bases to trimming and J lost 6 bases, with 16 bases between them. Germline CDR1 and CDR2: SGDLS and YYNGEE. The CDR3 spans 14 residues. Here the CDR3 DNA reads TGTGCCAGCAGCAGAGAGGCGTTAGGCAAGACCCAGTACTTC. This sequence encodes CASSREALGKTQYF.

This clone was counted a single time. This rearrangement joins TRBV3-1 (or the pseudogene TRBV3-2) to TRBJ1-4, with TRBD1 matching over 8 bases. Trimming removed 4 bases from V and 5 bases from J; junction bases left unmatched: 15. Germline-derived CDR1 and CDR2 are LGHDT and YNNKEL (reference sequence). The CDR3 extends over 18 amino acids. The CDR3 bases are TGTGCCAGCAGCCCCGGAAAAGGGCAGGGGGCTGGGAATGAAAAACTGTTTTTT. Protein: CASSPGKGQGAGNEKLFF.

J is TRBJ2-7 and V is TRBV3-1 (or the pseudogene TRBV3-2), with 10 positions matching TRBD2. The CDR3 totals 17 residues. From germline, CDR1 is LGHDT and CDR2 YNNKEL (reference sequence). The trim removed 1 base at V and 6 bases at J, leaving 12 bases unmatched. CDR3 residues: CASSQVPSGRRSSEQYF. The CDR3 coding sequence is TGTGCCAGCAGCCAAGTGCCTAGCGGGAGACGGTCTAGCGAGCAGTACTTC.

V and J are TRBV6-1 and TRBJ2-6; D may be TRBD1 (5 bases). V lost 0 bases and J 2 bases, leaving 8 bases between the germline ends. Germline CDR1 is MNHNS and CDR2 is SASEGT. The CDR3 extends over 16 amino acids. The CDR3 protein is CASSEAAGTGANVLTF. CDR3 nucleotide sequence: TGTGCCAGCAGTGAAGCAGCAGGGACTGGGGCCAACGTCCTGACTTTC.

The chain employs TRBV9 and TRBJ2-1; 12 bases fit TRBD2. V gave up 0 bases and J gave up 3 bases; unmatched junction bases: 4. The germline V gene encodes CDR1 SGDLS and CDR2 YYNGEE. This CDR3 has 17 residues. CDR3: CASSVGGLAGFYNEQFF. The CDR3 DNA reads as TGTGCCAGCAGCGTAGGTGGACTAGCGGGATTCTACAATGAGCAGTTCTTC.

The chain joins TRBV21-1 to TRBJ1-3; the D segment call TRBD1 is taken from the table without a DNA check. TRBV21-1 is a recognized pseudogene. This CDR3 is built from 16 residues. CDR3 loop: CASSRRVDSQINTIYF. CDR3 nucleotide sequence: TGTGCCAGCAGTAGAAGGGTTGACAGCCAAATTAACACCATATATTTT.

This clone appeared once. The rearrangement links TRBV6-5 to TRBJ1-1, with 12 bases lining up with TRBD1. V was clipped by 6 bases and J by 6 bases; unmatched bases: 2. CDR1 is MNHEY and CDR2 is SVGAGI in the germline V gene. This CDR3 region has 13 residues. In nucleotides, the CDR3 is TGTGCCAGCAGGGGACAGGGGGCCTCTGAAGCTTTCTTT. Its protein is CASRGQGASEAFF.

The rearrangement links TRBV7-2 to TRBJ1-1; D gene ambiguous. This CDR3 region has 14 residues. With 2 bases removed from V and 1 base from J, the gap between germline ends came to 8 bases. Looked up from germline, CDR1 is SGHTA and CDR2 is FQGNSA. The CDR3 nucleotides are TGTGCCAGCAGCTTAAGGGAGGGGAACACTGAAGCTTTCTTT. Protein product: CASSLREGNTEAFF.

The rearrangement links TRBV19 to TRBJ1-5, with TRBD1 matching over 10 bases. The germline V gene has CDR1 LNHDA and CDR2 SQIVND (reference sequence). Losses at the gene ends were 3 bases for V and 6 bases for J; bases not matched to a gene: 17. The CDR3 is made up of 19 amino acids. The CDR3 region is CASSIPSDRGRENGQPQHF. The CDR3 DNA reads TGTGCCAGTAGTATTCCTAGCGACAGGGGGCGCGAGAACGGTCAGCCCCAGCATTTT.

In DNA, the CDR3 is TGTGCCAGCAGCCCCTTGAGGGCAGATACGCAGTATTTT. Encoded protein: CASSPLRADTQYF. The chain couples TRBV7-2 to TRBJ2-3; D is possibly TRBD2 (5 bases). This CDR3 region has 13 residues. Germline CDR1 SGHTA, CDR2 FQGNSA. The V end was cut by 5 bases, the J end by 4 bases, with 10 bases between.

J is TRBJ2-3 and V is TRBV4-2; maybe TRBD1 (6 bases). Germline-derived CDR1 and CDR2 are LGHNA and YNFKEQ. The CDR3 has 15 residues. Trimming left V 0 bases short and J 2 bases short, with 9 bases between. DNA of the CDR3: TGTGCCAGCAGCCAAGAAGGGGGTCTCACAGATACGCAGTATTTT. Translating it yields CASSQEGGLTDTQYF.

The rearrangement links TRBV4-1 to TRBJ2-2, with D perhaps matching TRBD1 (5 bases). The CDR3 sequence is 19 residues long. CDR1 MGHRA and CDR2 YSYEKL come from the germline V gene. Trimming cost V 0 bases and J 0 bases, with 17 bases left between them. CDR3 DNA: TGCGCCAGCAGCCAAGATTGGGGCAGCCCTGGCGCGAACACCGGGGAGCTGTTTTTT. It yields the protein CASSQDWGSPGANTGELFF.

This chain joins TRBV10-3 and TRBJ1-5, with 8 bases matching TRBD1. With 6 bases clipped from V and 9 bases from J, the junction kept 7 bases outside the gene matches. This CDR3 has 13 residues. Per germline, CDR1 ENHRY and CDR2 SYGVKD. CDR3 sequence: CAISGQGAGPQHF. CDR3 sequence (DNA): TGTGCCATCAGCGGACAGGGCGCGGGGCCCCAGCATTTT.

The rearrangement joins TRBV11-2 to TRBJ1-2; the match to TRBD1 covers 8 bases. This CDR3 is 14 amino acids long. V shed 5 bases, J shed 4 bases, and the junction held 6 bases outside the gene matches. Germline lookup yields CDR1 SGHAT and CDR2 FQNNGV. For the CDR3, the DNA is TGTGCCAGCAGCCAGGACAGGGACGGCTATGGCTACACCTTC. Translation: CASSQDRDGYGYTF.

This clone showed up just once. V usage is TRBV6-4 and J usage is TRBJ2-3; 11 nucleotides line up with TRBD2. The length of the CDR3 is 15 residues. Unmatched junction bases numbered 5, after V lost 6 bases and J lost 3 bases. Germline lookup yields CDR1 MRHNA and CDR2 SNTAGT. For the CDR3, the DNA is TGTGCCAGCAGCGTACTAGCGGGAGAAACAGATACGCAGTATTTT. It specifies CASSVLAGETDTQYF.

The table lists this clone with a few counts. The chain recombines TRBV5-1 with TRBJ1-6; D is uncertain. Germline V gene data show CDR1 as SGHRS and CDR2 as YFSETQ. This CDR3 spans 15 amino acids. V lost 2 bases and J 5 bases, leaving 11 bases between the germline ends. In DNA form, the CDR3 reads TGCGCCAGCAGCTTAGAGCCGGTTAATAATTCACCCCTCCACTTT. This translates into CASSLEPVNNSPLHF.

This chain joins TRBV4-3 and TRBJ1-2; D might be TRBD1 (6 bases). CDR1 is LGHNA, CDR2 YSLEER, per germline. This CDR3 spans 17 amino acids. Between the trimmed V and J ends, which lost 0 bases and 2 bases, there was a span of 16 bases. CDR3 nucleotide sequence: TGCGCCAGCAGCCAAGATGGGGGCCAGGGAGCAAACTATGGCTACACCTTC. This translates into CASSQDGGQGANYGYTF.

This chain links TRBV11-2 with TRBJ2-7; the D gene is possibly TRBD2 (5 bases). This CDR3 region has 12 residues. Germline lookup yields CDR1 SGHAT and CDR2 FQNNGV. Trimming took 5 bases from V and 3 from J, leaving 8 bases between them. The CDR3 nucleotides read TGTGCCAGCAGCGGGAGAGGCTACGAGCAGTACTTC. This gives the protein CASSGRGYEQYF.

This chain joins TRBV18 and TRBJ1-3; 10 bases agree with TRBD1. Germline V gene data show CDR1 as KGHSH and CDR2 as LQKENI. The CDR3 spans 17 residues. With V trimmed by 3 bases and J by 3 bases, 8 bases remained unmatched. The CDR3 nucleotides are TGTGCCAGCTCACCGTCTAACGACAGGGGGCTTGGAAACACCATATATTTT. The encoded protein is CASSPSNDRGLGNTIYF.

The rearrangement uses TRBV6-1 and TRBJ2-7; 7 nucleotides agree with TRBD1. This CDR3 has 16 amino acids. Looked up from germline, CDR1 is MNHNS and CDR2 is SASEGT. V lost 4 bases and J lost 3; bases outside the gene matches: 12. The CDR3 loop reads CASSVAGGGRVYEQYF. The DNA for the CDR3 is TGTGCCAGCAGTGTGGCAGGGGGTGGTCGTGTCTACGAGCAGTACTTC.

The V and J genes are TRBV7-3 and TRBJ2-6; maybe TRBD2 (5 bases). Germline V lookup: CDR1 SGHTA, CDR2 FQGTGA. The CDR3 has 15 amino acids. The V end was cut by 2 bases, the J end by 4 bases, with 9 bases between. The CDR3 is CASSLPGLGANVLTF. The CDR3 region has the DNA TGTGCCAGCAGCTTACCGGGGTTAGGGGCCAACGTCCTGACTTTC.